This is a list of T cell receptor beta chains from one sample in a study of T-cell reconstitution after alpha-beta-depleted transplantation in children. TCRdb analysed the PCR reads with MiXCR anew, one entry per CDR3 protein. The table includes hundreds of thousands of distinct CDR3 sequences, 8.4% detected once. The sample was PBMCs, mostly from graft donor cells, taken 360 days after TCRalphabeta/CD19-depleted stem cell transplant. The receptors originated from a male patient aged 2 to 9 who had a stem cell transplant for acute myeloid leukemia, so the T cells may come from the graft donor. Both conserved end residues are part of each CDR3. Each record gives: J gene, clone size, V gene, D gene, CDR3 DNA, CDR3 protein. The D gene is left open where the match is weak. The size entry is marked missing in some rows and otherwise reads once, few, many or a size class.

j_gene: TRBJ2-1; abundance: NA; v_gene: TRBV27; d_gene: NA; CDR3nt: TGTGCCAGCAGTATACAGGGCGTAAACTACAATGAGCAGTTCTTC; CDR3aa: CASSIQGVNYNEQFF
j_gene: TRBJ2-7; abundance: NA; v_gene: TRBV12-3/TRBV12-4; d_gene: NA; CDR3nt: TGTGCCAGCAGTCCACTACAGGTCTCGGAGCAGTACTTC; CDR3aa: CASSPLQVSEQYF
j_gene: TRBJ2-1; abundance: many; v_gene: TRBV7-9; d_gene: NA; CDR3nt: TGTGCCAGCAGCTTAGGGTCAAATGAGCAGTTCTTC; CDR3aa: CASSLGSNEQFF
j_gene: TRBJ1-2; abundance: many; v_gene: TRBV12-3/TRBV12-4; d_gene: TRBD1; CDR3nt: TGTGCCAGCAGCAGGGGGACCTATGGCTACACCTTC; CDR3aa: CASSRGTYGYTF
j_gene: TRBJ1-6; abundance: few; v_gene: TRBV20-1; d_gene: TRBD1; CDR3nt: TGCAGTGCTAGGGGACAGCATAATTCACCCCTCCACTTT; CDR3aa: CSARGQHNSPLHF
j_gene: TRBJ1-5; abundance: many; v_gene: TRBV6-2/TRBV6-3; d_gene: NA; CDR3nt: TGTGCCACCCAAGGACAGAACAATCAGCCCCAGCATTTT; CDR3aa: CATQGQNNQPQHF
j_gene: TRBJ1-6; abundance: NA; v_gene: TRBV6-5; d_gene: NA; CDR3nt: TGTGCCAGCAGTTACGACCAGAGCAATTCACCCCTCCACTTT; CDR3aa: CASSYDQSNSPLHF
j_gene: TRBJ1-5; abundance: NA; v_gene: TRBV20-1; d_gene: NA; CDR3nt: TGCAGTGCTAGAGCACAGTATAGCAATCAGCCCCAGCATTTT; CDR3aa: CSARAQYSNQPQHF
j_gene: TRBJ2-7; abundance: many; v_gene: TRBV20-1; d_gene: TRBD1; CDR3nt: TGCAGTGCAAAGCCGGGACAGGGGTTCTACGAGCAGTACTTC; CDR3aa: CSAKPGQGFYEQYF
j_gene: TRBJ1-1; abundance: many; v_gene: TRBV9; d_gene: NA; CDR3nt: TGTGCCAGCAGCGTTTTAGGCTCAGGCACTGAAGCTTTCTTT; CDR3aa: CASSVLGSGTEAFF
j_gene: TRBJ2-5; abundance: many; v_gene: TRBV29-1; d_gene: TRBD1; CDR3nt: TGCAGCGCTATGACAGGGGGCGGGGAGACCCAGTACTTC; CDR3aa: CSAMTGGGETQYF
j_gene: TRBJ2-1; abundance: few; v_gene: TRBV29-1; d_gene: TRBD2; CDR3nt: TGCAGCGTTGTGGTGGGCCTGACTAGCGGGCGACAAATATTCTACAATGAGCAGTTCTTC; CDR3aa: CSVVVGLTSGRQIFYNEQFF
j_gene: TRBJ2-6; abundance: NA; v_gene: TRBV7-6; d_gene: NA; CDR3nt: TGTGCCAGCAGCCCAAGAGGTCGAGGTAGCGGGGCCAACGTCCTGACTTTC; CDR3aa: CASSPRGRGSGANVLTF
j_gene: TRBJ2-1; abundance: many; v_gene: TRBV6-5; d_gene: NA; CDR3nt: TGTGCCAGCAGTCTCCGAGGCCTGGACTCCTACAATGAGCAGTTCTTC; CDR3aa: CASSLRGLDSYNEQFF
j_gene: TRBJ2-1; abundance: few; v_gene: TRBV30; d_gene: TRBD1; CDR3nt: TGTGCCTGGAGTGGGACCCAGGGGGCAAATCGGTTCTTC; CDR3aa: CAWSGTQGANRFF
j_gene: TRBJ2-5; abundance: few; v_gene: TRBV9; d_gene: NA; CDR3nt: TGTGCCAGCAGCGTGAGTGGGTTAGAGACCCAGTACTTC; CDR3aa: CASSVSGLETQYF
j_gene: TRBJ1-6; abundance: many; v_gene: TRBV12-3/TRBV12-4; d_gene: NA; CDR3nt: TGTGCCAGCACAGTGGCAGGGCACTCACCCCTCCACTTT; CDR3aa: CASTVAGHSPLHF
j_gene: TRBJ2-1; abundance: NA; v_gene: TRBV10-3; d_gene: NA; CDR3nt: TGTGCCATCAGCGGCGCTGATTCCTACAATGAGCAGTTCTTC; CDR3aa: CAISGADSYNEQFF
j_gene: TRBJ1-5; abundance: many; v_gene: TRBV20-1; d_gene: NA; CDR3nt: TGCAGTGCTAGAGAACAGCATCAGCCCCAGCATTTT; CDR3aa: CSAREQHQPQHF
j_gene: TRBJ2-5; abundance: few; v_gene: TRBV18; d_gene: NA; CDR3nt: TGTGCCAGCTCACCACAGGGATGGGAGACCCAGTACTTC; CDR3aa: CASSPQGWETQYF
j_gene: TRBJ2-1; abundance: NA; v_gene: TRBV4-1; d_gene: NA; CDR3nt: TGCGCCAGCAGCCAAGATCTGCCAGGCGACTACAATGAGCAGTTCTTC; CDR3aa: CASSQDLPGDYNEQFF
j_gene: TRBJ2-7; abundance: NA; v_gene: TRBV7-2; d_gene: TRBD2; CDR3nt: TGTGCCAGCAGCCCCGGGAGGGTTCACGAGCAGTACTTC; CDR3aa: CASSPGRVHEQYF
j_gene: TRBJ1-2; abundance: many; v_gene: TRBV24-1; d_gene: NA; CDR3nt: TGTGCCACCAGTCCGGGACAAGGGTTAGGCTACACCTTC; CDR3aa: CATSPGQGLGYTF
j_gene: TRBJ2-1; abundance: many; v_gene: TRBV29-1; d_gene: TRBD1; CDR3nt: TGCAGCGTTGAAGGGGCGCGGGACAGGGTGTACAATGAGCAGTTCTTC; CDR3aa: CSVEGARDRVYNEQFF
j_gene: TRBJ2-1; abundance: few; v_gene: TRBV15; d_gene: TRBD2; CDR3nt: TGTGCCACCAGCACCCTAGCGGCCAGCTCCTACAATGAGCAGTTCTTC; CDR3aa: CATSTLAASSYNEQFF
j_gene: TRBJ2-5; abundance: many; v_gene: TRBV5-1; d_gene: TRBD1; CDR3nt: TGCGCCAGCAGCTTAGGACAGGGTCAAGAGACCCAGTACTTC; CDR3aa: CASSLGQGQETQYF
j_gene: TRBJ1-2; abundance: many; v_gene: TRBV10-3; d_gene: NA; CDR3nt: TGTGCCATCAGTGAGAAGGGGATTCACTATGGCTACACCTTC; CDR3aa: CAISEKGIHYGYTF
j_gene: TRBJ1-5; abundance: NA; v_gene: TRBV3-1; d_gene: TRBD1; CDR3nt: TGTACCAGCAGCCCGTTTGGGGACAGGAGGAGCAATCAGCCCCAGCATTTT; CDR3aa: CTSSPFGDRRSNQPQHF
j_gene: TRBJ2-4; abundance: many; v_gene: TRBV29-1; d_gene: NA; CDR3nt: TGCAGCGTTGAACTCAGGACCGATATAGCCAAAAACATTCAGTACTTC; CDR3aa: CSVELRTDIAKNIQYF
j_gene: TRBJ2-3; abundance: NA; v_gene: TRBV18; d_gene: NA; CDR3nt: TGTGCCAGCTCACCACTCCACCCCTCCACAGATACGCAGTATTTT; CDR3aa: CASSPLHPSTDTQYF
j_gene: TRBJ1-1; abundance: many; v_gene: TRBV12-3/TRBV12-4; d_gene: TRBD1; CDR3nt: TGTGCCAGCGTAATCAGGGGGGTTACGGACACTGAAGCTTTCTTT; CDR3aa: CASVIRGVTDTEAFF
j_gene: TRBJ1-2; abundance: NA; v_gene: TRBV5-1; d_gene: TRBD1; CDR3nt: TGCGCCAGCAGCTTGGGGACAGGGATACCTAACTATGGCTACACCTTC; CDR3aa: CASSLGTGIPNYGYTF
j_gene: TRBJ2-6; abundance: many; v_gene: TRBV12-3/TRBV12-4; d_gene: NA; CDR3nt: TGTGCCAGCAGAACGGGACCAAGCTCTGGGGCCAACGTCCTGACTTTC; CDR3aa: CASRTGPSSGANVLTF
j_gene: TRBJ1-3; abundance: few; v_gene: TRBV20-1; d_gene: NA; CDR3nt: TGCAGTGCTAGCGGCACAGGGTCCGGAAACACCATATATTTT; CDR3aa: CSASGTGSGNTIYF
j_gene: TRBJ2-2; abundance: many; v_gene: TRBV12-3/TRBV12-4; d_gene: NA; CDR3nt: TGTGCCAGCAGTCCCCAATTGCAGGGGAGGGGGGAGCTGTTTTTT; CDR3aa: CASSPQLQGRGELFF
j_gene: TRBJ2-1; abundance: many; v_gene: TRBV20-1; d_gene: NA; CDR3nt: TGCAGTGCTAGGACTTCCAATGAGCAGTTCTTC; CDR3aa: CSARTSNEQFF
j_gene: TRBJ2-7; abundance: many; v_gene: TRBV12-3/TRBV12-4; d_gene: TRBD2; CDR3nt: TGTGCCAGCAGTTTAAGCGGGAGGAACGAGCAGTACTTC; CDR3aa: CASSLSGRNEQYF
j_gene: TRBJ1-5; abundance: NA; v_gene: TRBV7-2; d_gene: NA; CDR3nt: TGTGCCAGCAACTTAGATCCGACCTTCCCATCATTTGCCCAGCATTTT; CDR3aa: CASNLDPTFPSFAQHF
j_gene: TRBJ1-4; abundance: NA; v_gene: TRBV5-1; d_gene: NA; CDR3nt: TGCGCCAGCAGGAGGGTATCGGCTAATGAAAAACTGTTTTTT; CDR3aa: CASRRVSANEKLFF
j_gene: TRBJ2-5; abundance: few; v_gene: TRBV20-1; d_gene: NA; CDR3nt: TGCAGTGCTAGATCCCCGGCCACGTACCAAGAGACCCAGTACTTC; CDR3aa: CSARSPATYQETQYF
j_gene: TRBJ2-2; abundance: NA; v_gene: TRBV12-3/TRBV12-4; d_gene: NA; CDR3nt: TGTGCCAGCAGACCGGGACCGACCAACACCGGGGAGCTGTTTTTT; CDR3aa: CASRPGPTNTGELFF
j_gene: TRBJ1-6; abundance: once; v_gene: TRBV4-1; d_gene: NA; CDR3nt: TGCGCCAGCAGCCAAGATTTGGACAGCCATAATTCACCCCTCCACTTT; CDR3aa: CASSQDLDSHNSPLHF